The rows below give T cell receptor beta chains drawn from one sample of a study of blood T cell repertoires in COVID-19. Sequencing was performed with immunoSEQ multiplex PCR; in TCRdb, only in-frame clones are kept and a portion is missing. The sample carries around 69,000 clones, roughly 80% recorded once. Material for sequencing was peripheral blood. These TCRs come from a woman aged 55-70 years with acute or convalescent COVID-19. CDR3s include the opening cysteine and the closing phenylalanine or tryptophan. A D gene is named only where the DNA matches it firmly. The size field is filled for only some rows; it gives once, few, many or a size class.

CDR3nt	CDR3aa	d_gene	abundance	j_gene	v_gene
TGTGCCAGCTCGCGCCGGGACAAAGATCTCTATGGCTACACCTTC	CASSRRDKDLYGYTF	-	-	TRBJ1-2	TRBV18
TGTGCCAGCAGCTTCAATACAGGGGGCGCGGGTAATGAGCAGTTCTTC	CASSFNTGGAGNEQFF	TRBD1	-	TRBJ2-1	TRBV7-6
TGTGCCAGTAGAGTACAGGCCTCGAACACTGAAGCTTTCTTT	CASRVQASNTEAFF	-	-	TRBJ1-1	TRBV19
TGTGCCAGCAGCCAAGATAGTGTCAATCAGCCCCAGCATTTT	CASSQDSVNQPQHF	-	-	TRBJ1-5	TRBV3-1/TRBV3-2
TGTGCCAGCAGCTTGGAGCGCGAGCAGTACTTC	CASSLEREQYF	-	-	TRBJ2-7	TRBV5-4
TGTGCCAGCAGTGCCCTTAAACAGGGTCCTGAGCAGTTCTTC	CASSALKQGPEQFF	-	once	TRBJ2-1	TRBV25-1
TGTGCCAGCAGCCGCGAACAGGGAAGAGAGCAGTACTTC	CASSREQGREQYF	-	-	TRBJ2-7	TRBV13
TGTGCCAGCGCTAAAAGAAGTTGGGACAGGGGGCGCGCAGATACGCAGTATTTT	CASAKRSWDRGRADTQYF	TRBD1	-	TRBJ2-3	TRBV2
TGTGCCAGCAGTTTTGGGCGGGGGGTGACAGATACGCAGTATTTT	CASSFGRGVTDTQYF	TRBD2	-	TRBJ2-3	TRBV28
TGTGCCAGCAGCCTGGGGCAGGGGTCCCACACAGATACGCAGTATTTT	CASSLGQGSHTDTQYF	-	once	TRBJ2-3	TRBV3-1/TRBV3-2
TGCGCCAGCAGTGGGGCGACAGGGGGCAAAACTGAAGCTTTCTTT	CASSGATGGKTEAFF	TRBD1	-	TRBJ1-1	TRBV10-2
TGTGCCAGCTCCCCGACGGCAGGGCAGGGACAGCCCCAGCATTTT	CASSPTAGQGQPQHF	-	-	TRBJ1-5	TRBV18
TGTGCCTGGAGTGCTTACAGGGGGTCGGGCACTGAAGCTTTCTTT	CAWSAYRGSGTEAFF	TRBD1	-	TRBJ1-1	TRBV30
TGCGCCAGCAGTAGCAGCGGAGCGGGCACCGGGGAGCTGTTTTTT	CASSSSGAGTGELFF	-	-	TRBJ2-2	TRBV10-1
TGTGCCACCCGACAGGGTCAGGCTCAGCCCCAGCATTTT	CATRQGQAQPQHF	TRBD1	few	TRBJ1-5	TRBV7-8
TGTGCCAGCAGTGAGACAGGGGAGGGGTATGGCTACACCTTC	CASSETGEGYGYTF	TRBD1	-	TRBJ1-2	TRBV2
TGCGCCAGCAGCCCCCGAAGCGGAGCGGGGAATACGCAGTATTTT	CASSPRSGAGNTQYF	TRBD2	few	TRBJ2-3	TRBV5-1
TGTGCCAGCAGTTTAGCGGGCCCCCGGAACACTGAAGCTTTCTTT	CASSLAGPRNTEAFF	-	-	TRBJ1-1	TRBV6-5
TGTGCCAGCAGCCCCCTCCGGACAGGGAGTGAAGCTTTCTTT	CASSPLRTGSEAFF	TRBD1	-	TRBJ1-1	TRBV6-5
TGTGCCAGCAGTGAAGAAGTGGGCGATTCACCCCTCCACTTT	CASSEEVGDSPLHF	-	-	TRBJ1-6	TRBV6-1
TGTGCCAGCAGTTTACCAGGGATAGGAGATCAGCCCCAGCATTTT	CASSLPGIGDQPQHF	-	-	TRBJ1-5	TRBV28